These T cell receptor beta chains were read from a single sample in a study of blood T cell repertoires in COVID-19. Generated by immunoSEQ multiplex PCR, the TCRdb table keeps only in-frame clones and is missing some. The data contain about 290,000 clones, around nine tenths of them seen just once; the ten biggest clones take up 1.7%. Sequenced sample: PBMCs or T cells enriched from blood (not recorded which). Receptor source: a woman in her 40s who had recovered from COVID-19. The conserved cysteine and the conserved F or W are not part of the CDR3 here. Expanded clones are given a class, and other clones once, few, many or no size at all.

j_call clone_size v_call cdr3_aa
TRBJ2-7 - TRBV18 ASSPRDSTYEQY
TRBJ1-3 - TRBV27 ASSYLSTGALY
TRBJ1-6 - TRBV6-5 ASRPGGAGNSPLH
TRBJ1-6 - TRBV2 ASGGDNSPLH
TRBJ1-5 - TRBV25-1 ASSEWGVGQPQH
TRBJ1-5 - TRBV9 ASSAQGLGNQPQH
TRBJ1-2 - TRBV11-2 ASSALRGRRHGYT
TRBJ1-5 - TRBV19 ASSTGTGFVGNQPQH
TRBJ2-5 - TRBV7-9 ASSLRQQVTETQY
TRBJ1-1 once TRBV5-4 ASSLPGVSTEAF
TRBJ2-7 - TRBV10-1 AATMGTEVSYEQY
TRBJ2-3 - TRBV5-4 ASSVVAGGVGDTQY
TRBJ1-2 - TRBV5-1 ASSSELSGQGYGYT
TRBJ2-5 once TRBV9 ASSISGGAETQY
TRBJ1-2 - TRBV3-1/TRBV3-2 ASSQDSGDDGYT
TRBJ2-3 - TRBV7-2 ASIGWGGGQGDTQY
TRBJ1-1 - TRBV5-1 ASSLDRAGTEAF
TRBJ1-3 - TRBV18 ASTNQGSTGNTIY
TRBJ2-1 - TRBV5-1 ASSPTSGIYNEQF
TRBJ1-3 - TRBV5-1 ASSSDWGNTIY
TRBJ2-1 - TRBV24-1 ATSDSGQGHDEQF
TRBJ2-1 few TRBV11-2 ASSLIRGDTYNEQF
TRBJ2-7 - TRBV7-9 ASSSRLDREGEQY
TRBJ2-1 - TRBV4-1 ASSPLTRTSGGYNEQF
TRBJ1-2 once TRBV5-1 ASSSGPNYGYT
TRBJ1-1 - TRBV2 ASSGRETSNTEAF
TRBJ1-2 - TRBV20-1 SALDSYGYT
TRBJ2-3 - TRBV18 ASSPPSGRATDTQY
TRBJ1-4 - TRBV19 ASSGELAREKLF
TRBJ2-6 - TRBV12-5 ASGSLPLLSSGANVLT
TRBJ2-5 - TRBV7-2 ASSSDRGETQY
TRBJ1-5 - TRBV6-5 ASSYDRGTQPQH
TRBJ1-2 - TRBV7-2 ASSSRQGSYGYT
TRBJ2-7 - TRBV6-6 ASSDGYEQY
TRBJ1-1 once TRBV9 ASSAAGFTEAF
TRBJ1-1 few TRBV5-1 ASTPTGANTEAF
TRBJ2-7 few TRBV11-2 ASSSLGGEQY
TRBJ1-2 - TRBV6-5 ASSYSDDSPSGYT
TRBJ1-2 - TRBV9 ASSSQGQFYGYT
TRBJ1-5 - TRBV27 ASSLSWQANQPQH
TRBJ2-7 - TRBV27 ASSLSFPNYEQY
TRBJ1-1 - TRBV5-6 ASSQGDLNTEAF
TRBJ2-7 - TRBV3-1/TRBV3-2 ASSQDRGKGYEQY
TRBJ2-2 - TRBV5-1 ASSLVSGLNTGELF
TRBJ1-2 - TRBV25-1 ASSDTGIYGYT
TRBJ1-2 - TRBV5-1 ASSLGQGGYGYT
TRBJ2-3 - TRBV5-1 ASSPRDRGTDTQY
TRBJ2-7 - TRBV2 ASSDIAGGRQY
TRBJ2-1 - TRBV5-1 ASAVSGGPINEQF
TRBJ1-4 - TRBV24-1 ATSVLGQGNEKLF
TRBJ2-3 - TRBV5-1 ASALWEGRLTDTQY
TRBJ2-5 - TRBV11-2 ASSLGSGLRETQY
TRBJ1-2 once TRBV3-1/TRBV3-2 ASSPPDRGSGYT
TRBJ2-7 - TRBV9 ASSVAGQGTYEQY
TRBJ2-1 - TRBV10-1 ASSPQFSYNEQF
TRBJ1-1 once TRBV11-2 ASSLAPLRGGTEAF
TRBJ2-7 - TRBV3-1/TRBV3-2 ASSQWTTTWEQY
TRBJ2-2 few TRBV6-4 ASTQGKEKPRNTGELF
TRBJ1-4 - TRBV28 ASSPGGINEKLF
TRBJ2-3 - TRBV9 ASSPRVDTQY